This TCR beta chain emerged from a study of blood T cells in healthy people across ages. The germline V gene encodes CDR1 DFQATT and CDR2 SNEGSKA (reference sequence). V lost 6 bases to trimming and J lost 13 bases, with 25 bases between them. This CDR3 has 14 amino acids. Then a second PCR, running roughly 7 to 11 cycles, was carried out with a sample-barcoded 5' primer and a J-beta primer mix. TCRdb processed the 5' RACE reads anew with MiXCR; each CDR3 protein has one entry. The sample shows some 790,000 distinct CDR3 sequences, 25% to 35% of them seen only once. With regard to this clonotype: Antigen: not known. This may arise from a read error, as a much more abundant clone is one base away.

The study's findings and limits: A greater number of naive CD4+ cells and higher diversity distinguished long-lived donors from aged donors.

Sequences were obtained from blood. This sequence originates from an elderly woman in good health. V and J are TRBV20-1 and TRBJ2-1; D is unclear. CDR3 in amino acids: CSALGRRSSETQFF. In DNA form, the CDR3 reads TGCAGTGCGTTGGGAAGACGCTCGTCAGAGACCCAGTTCTTC.